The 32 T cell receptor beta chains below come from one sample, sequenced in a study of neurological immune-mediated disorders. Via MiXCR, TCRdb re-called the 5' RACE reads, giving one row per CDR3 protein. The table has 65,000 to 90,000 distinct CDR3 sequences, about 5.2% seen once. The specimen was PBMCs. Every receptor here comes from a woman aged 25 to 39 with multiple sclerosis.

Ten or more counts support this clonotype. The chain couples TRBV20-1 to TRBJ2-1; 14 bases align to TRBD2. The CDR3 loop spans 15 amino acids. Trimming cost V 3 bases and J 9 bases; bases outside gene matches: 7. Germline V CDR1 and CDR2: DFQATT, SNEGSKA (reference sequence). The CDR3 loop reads CSASGTSGGLGEQFF. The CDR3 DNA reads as TGCAGTGCTAGTGGGACTAGCGGGGGTTTGGGTGAGCAGTTCTTC.

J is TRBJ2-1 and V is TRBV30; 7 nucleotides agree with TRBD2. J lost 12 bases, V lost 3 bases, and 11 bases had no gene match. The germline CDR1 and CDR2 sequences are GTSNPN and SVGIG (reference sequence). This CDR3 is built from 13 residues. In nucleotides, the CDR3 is TGTGCCTGGAGGACTGGACTAGTCTCAAGGCAGTTCTTC. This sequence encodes CAWRTGLVSRQFF.

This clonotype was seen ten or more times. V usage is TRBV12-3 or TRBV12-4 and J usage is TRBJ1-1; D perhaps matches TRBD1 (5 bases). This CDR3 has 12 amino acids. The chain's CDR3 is CDSSRGNTEAFF. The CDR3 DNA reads TGTGACAGTTCGAGGGGGAACACTGAAGCTTTCTTT.

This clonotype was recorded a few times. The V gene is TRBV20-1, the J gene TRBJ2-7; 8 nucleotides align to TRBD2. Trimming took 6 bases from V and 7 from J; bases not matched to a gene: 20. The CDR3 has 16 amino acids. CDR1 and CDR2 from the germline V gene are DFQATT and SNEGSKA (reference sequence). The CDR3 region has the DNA TGCAGTGCCAAGACTAGCGAGAGCCTCTTGCGGGGGGAGCAGTACTTC. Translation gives CSAKTSESLLRGEQYF.

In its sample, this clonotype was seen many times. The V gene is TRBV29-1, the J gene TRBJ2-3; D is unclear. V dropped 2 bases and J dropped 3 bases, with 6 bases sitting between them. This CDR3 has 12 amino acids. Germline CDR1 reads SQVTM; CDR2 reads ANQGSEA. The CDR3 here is CSVEFRTDTQYF. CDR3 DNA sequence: TGCAGCGTTGAATTTCGGACAGATACGCAGTATTTT.

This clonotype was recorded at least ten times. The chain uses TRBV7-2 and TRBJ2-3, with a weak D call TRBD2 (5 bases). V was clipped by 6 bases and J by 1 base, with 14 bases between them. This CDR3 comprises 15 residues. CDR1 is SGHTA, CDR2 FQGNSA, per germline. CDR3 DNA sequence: TGTGCCAGCAGGCAGGATGGGAGCCGCACAGATACGCAGTATTTT. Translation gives CASRQDGSRTDTQYF.

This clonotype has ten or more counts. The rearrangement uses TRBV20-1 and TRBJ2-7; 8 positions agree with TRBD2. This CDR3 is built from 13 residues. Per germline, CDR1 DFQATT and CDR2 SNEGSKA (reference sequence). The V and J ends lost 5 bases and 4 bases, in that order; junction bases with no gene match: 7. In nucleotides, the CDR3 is TGCAGTGCTTCGGCTAGCGGGTATTACGAGCAGTACTTC. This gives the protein CSASASGYYEQYF.

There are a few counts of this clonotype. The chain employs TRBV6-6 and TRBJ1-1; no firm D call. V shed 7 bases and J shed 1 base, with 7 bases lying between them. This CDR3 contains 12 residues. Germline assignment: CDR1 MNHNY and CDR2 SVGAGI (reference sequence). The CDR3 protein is CASTLRNTEAFF. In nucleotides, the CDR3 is TGTGCCAGCACTCTACGGAACACTGAAGCTTTCTTT.

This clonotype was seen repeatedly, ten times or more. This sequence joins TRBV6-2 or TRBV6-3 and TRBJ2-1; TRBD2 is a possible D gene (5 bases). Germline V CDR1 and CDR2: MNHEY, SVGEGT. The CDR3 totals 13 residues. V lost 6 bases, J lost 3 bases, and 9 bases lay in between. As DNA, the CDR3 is TGTGCCAGCAGGGTCGGGGTCTACAATGAGCAGTTCTTC. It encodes CASRVGVYNEQFF.

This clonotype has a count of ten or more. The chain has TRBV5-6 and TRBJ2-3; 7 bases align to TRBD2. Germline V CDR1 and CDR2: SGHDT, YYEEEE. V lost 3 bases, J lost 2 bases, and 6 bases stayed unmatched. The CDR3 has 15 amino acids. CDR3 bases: TGTGCCAGCAGCTCACTAGCGCGGCTCACAGATACGCAGTATTTT. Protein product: CASSSLARLTDTQYF.

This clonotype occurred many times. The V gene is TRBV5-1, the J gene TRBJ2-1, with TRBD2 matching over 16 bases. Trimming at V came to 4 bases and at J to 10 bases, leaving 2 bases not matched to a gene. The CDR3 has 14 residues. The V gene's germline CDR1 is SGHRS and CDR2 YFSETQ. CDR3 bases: TGCGCCAGCAGCACGGGACTAGCGGGAGGGGAGCAGTTCTTC. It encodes CASSTGLAGGEQFF.

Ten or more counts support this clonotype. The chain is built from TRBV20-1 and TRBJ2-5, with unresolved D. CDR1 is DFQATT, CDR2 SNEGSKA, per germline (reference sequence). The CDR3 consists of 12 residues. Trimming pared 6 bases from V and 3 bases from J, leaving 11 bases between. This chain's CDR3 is CSARHGEETQYF. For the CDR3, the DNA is TGCAGTGCCCGCCACGGAGAAGAGACCCAGTACTTC.

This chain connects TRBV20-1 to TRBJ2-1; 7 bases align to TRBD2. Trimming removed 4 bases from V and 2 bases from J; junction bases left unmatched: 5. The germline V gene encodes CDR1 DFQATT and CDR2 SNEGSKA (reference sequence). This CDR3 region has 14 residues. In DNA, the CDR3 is TGCAGTGCTAACCAAGCGGGAACCTACAATGAGCAGTTCTTC. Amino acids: CSANQAGTYNEQFF.

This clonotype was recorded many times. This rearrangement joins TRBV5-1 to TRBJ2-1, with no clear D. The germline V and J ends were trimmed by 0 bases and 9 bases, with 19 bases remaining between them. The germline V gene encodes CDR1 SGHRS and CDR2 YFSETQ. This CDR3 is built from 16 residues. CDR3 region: CASSLVPDRARSEQFF. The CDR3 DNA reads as TGCGCCAGCAGCTTGGTCCCCGATAGGGCGCGTAGTGAGCAGTTCTTC. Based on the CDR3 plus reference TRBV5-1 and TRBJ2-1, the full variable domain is KAGVTQTPRYLIKTRGQQVTLSCSPISGHRSVSWYQQTPGQGLQFLFEYFSETQRNKGNFPGRFSGRQFSNSRSEMNVSTLELGDSALYLCASSLVPDRARSEQFFGPGTRLTVL.

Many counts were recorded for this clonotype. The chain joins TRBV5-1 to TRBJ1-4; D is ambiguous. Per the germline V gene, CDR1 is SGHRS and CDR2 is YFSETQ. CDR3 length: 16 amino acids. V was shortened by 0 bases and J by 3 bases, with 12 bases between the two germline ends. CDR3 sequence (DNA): TGCGCCAGCAGCTTGGGACCGGTCGGATCTAATGAAAAACTGTTTTTT. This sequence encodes CASSLGPVGSNEKLFF.

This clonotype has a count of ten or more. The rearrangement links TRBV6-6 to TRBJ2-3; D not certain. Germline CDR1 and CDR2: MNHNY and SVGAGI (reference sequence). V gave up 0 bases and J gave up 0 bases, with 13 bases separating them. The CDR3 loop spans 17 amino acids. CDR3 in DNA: TGTGCCAGCAGTTACTCAAGTTCCCAAGGGAGCACAGATACGCAGTATTTT. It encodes CASSYSSSQGSTDTQYF.

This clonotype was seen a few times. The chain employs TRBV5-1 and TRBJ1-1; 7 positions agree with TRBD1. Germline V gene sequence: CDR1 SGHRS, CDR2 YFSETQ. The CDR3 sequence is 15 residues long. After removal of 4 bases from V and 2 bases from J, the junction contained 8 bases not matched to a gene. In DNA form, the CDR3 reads TGCGCCAGCAGCACCCAGACAGGGTCCAACACTGAAGCTTTCTTT. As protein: CASSTQTGSNTEAFF.

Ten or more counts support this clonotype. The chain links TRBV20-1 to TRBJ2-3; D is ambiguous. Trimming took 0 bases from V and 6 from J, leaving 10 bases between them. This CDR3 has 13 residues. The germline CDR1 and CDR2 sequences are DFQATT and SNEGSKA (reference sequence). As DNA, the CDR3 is TGCAGTGCTAGAGATCCCTTCACGGATACGCAGTATTTT. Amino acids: CSARDPFTDTQYF.

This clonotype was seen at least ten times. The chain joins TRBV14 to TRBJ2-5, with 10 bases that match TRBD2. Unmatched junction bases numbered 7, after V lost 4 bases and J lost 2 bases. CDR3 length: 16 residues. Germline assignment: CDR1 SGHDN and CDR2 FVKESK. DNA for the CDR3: TGTGCCAGCAGCCGCCGACTAGCGGGTGGTCAAGAGACCCAGTACTTC. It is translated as CASSRRLAGGQETQYF.

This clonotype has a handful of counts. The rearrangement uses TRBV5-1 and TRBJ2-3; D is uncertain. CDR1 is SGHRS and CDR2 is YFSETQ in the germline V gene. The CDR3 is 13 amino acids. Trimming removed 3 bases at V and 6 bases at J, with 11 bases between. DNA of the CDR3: TGCGCCAGCAGCTCGAGCGTGACGGATACGCAGTATTTT. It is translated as CASSSSVTDTQYF.

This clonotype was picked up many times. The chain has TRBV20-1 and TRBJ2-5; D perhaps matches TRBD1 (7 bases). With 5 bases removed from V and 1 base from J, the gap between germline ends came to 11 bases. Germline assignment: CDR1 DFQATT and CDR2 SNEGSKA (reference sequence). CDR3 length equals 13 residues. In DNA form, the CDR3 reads TGCAGTGCTCCGGAGGGGGCCCAAGAGACCCAGTACTTC. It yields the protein CSAPEGAQETQYF.

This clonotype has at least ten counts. CDR3 sequence: CSAQRSVAGEQYF. Here the CDR3 DNA reads TGCAGTGCCCAGAGGTCCGTCGCCGGCGAGCAGTACTTC. The chain uses TRBV20-1 and TRBJ2-7, with no clear D. V dropped 6 bases and J dropped 6 bases, with 18 bases sitting between them. Germline-derived CDR1 and CDR2 are DFQATT and SNEGSKA (reference sequence). The CDR3 is 13 residues long.

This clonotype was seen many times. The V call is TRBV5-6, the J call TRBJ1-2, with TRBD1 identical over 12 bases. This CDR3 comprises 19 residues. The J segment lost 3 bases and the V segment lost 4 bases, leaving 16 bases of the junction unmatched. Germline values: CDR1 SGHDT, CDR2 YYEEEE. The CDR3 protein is CASSAGLGPGQGADYGYTF. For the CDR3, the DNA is TGTGCCAGCAGCGCGGGGCTCGGTCCGGGACAGGGGGCTGACTATGGCTACACCTTC.

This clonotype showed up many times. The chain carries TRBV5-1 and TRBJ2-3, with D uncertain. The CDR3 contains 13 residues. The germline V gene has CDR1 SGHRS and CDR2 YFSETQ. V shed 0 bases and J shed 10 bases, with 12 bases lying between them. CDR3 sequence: CASSLGLYDAQYF. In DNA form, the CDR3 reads TGCGCCAGCAGCTTGGGACTCTATGATGCGCAGTATTTT. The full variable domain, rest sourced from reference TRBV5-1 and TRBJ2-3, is KAGVTQTPRYLIKTRGQQVTLSCSPISGHRSVSWYQQTPGQGLQFLFEYFSETQRNKGNFPGRFSGRQFSNSRSEMNVSTLELGDSALYLCASSLGLYDAQYFGPGTRLTVL.

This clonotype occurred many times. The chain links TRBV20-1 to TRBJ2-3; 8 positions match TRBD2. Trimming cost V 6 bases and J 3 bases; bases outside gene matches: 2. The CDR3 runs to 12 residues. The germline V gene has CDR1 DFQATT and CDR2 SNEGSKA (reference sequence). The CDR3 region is CSAGTRTDTQYF. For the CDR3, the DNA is TGCAGTGCCGGGACTAGAACAGATACGCAGTATTTT.

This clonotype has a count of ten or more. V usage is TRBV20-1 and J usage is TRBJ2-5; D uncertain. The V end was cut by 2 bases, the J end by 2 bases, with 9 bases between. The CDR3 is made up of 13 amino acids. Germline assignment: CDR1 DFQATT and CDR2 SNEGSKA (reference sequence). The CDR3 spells CSARLPVQETQYF. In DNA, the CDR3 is TGCAGTGCTAGATTGCCAGTACAAGAGACCCAGTACTTC.

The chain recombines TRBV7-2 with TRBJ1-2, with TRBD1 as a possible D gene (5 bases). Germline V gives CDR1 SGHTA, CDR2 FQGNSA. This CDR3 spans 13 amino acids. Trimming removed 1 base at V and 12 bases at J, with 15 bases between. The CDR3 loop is CASSLVARGGNTF. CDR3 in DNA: TGTGCCAGCAGCTTAGTAGCAAGGGGAGGAAACACCTTC. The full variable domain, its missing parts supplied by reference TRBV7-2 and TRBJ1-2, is GAGVSQSPSNKVTEKGKDVELRCDPISGHTALYWYRQSLGQGLEFLIYFQGNSAPDKSGLPSDRFSAERTGGSVSTLTIQRTQQEDSAVYLCASSLVARGGNTFGSGTRLTVV.

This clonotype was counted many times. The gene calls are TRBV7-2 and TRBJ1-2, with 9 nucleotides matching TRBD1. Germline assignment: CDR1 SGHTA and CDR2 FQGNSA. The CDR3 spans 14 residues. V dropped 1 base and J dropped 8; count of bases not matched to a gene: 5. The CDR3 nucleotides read TGTGCCAGCAGCTTAGACAGGGGGCCTAAGGGCTACACCTTC. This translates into CASSLDRGPKGYTF.

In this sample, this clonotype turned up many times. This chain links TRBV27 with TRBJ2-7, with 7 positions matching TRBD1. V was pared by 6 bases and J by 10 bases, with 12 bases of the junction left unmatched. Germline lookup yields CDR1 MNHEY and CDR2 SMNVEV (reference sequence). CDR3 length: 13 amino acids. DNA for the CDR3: TGTGCCAGCAGGCGTACCCGGACAGGAACTCAGTACTTC. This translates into CASRRTRTGTQYF.

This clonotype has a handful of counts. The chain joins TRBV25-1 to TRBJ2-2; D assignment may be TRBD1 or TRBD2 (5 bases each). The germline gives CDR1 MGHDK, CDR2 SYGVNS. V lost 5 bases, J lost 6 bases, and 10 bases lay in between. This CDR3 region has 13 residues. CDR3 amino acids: CASSHPGPGELFF. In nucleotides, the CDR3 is TGTGCCAGCAGTCACCCGGGACCCGGGGAGCTGTTTTTT.

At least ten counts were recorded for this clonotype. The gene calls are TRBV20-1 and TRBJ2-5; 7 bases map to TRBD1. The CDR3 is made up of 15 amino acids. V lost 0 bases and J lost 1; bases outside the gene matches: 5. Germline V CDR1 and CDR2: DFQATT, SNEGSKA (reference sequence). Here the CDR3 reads CSARDRQGSQETQYF. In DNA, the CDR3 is TGCAGTGCTAGAGATCGACAGGGTTCCCAAGAGACCCAGTACTTC.

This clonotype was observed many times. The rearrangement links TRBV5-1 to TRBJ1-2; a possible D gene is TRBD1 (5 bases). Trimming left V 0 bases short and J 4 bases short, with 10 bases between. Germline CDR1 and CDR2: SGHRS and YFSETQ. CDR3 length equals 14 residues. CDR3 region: CASSLVQGTYGYTF. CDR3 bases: TGCGCCAGCAGCTTGGTGCAGGGAACCTATGGCTACACCTTC.